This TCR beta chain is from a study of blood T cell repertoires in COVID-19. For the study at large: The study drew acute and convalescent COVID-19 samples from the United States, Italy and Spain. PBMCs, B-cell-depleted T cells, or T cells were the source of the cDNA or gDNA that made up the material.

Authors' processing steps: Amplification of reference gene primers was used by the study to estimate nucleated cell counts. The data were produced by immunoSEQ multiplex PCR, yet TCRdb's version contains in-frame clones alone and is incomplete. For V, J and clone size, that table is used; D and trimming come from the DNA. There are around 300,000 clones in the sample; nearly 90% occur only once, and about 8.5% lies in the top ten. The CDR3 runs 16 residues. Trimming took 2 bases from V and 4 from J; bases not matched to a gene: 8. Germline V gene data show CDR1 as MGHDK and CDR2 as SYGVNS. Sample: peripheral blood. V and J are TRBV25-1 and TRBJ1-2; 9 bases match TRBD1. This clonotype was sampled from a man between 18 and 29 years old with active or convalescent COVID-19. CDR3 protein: CASSEPPGTGSYGYTF. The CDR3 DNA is TGTGCCAGCAGTGAACCCCCCGGGACAGGGAGCTATGGCTACACCTTC.